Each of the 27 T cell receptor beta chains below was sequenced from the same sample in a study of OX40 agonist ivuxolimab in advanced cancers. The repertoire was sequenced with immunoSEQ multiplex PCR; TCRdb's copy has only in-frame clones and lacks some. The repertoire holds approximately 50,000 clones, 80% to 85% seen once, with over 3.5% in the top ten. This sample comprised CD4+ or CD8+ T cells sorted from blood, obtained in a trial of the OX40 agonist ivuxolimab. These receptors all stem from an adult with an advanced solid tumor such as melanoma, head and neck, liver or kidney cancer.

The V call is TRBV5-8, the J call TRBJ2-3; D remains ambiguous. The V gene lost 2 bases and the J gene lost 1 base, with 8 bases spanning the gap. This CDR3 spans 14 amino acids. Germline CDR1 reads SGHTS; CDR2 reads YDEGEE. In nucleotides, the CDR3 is TGTGCCAGCAGCTTTGGCAGAGGCACAGATACGCAGTATTTT. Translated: CASSFGRGTDTQYF.

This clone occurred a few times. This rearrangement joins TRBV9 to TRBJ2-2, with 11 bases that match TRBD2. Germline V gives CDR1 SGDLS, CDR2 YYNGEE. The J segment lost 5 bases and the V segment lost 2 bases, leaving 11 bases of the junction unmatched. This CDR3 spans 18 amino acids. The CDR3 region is CASSVTTSGGAGTGELFF. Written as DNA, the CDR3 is TGTGCCAGCAGCGTCACTACTAGCGGGGGAGCCGGGACCGGGGAGCTGTTTTTT.

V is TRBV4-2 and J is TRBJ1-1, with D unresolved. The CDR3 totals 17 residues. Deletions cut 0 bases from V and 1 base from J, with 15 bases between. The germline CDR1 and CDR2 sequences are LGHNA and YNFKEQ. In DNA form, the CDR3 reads TGTGCCAGCAGCCAAGAGGACCGAGCGTCCCGGAACACTGAAGCTTTCTTT. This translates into CASSQEDRASRNTEAFF.

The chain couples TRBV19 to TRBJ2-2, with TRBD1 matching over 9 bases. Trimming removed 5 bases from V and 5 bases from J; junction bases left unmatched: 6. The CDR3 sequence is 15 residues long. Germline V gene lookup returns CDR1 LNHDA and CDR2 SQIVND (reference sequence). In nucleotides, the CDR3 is TGTGCCAGTAGTCCATACAGGGGGCATACCGGGGAGCTGTTTTTT. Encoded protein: CASSPYRGHTGELFF.

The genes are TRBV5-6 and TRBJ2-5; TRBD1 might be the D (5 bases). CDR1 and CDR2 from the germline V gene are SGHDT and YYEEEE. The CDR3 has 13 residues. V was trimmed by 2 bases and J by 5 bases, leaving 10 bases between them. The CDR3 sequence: CASSLDRGETQYF. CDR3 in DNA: TGTGCCAGCAGCTTAGATAGGGGCGAGACCCAGTACTTC.

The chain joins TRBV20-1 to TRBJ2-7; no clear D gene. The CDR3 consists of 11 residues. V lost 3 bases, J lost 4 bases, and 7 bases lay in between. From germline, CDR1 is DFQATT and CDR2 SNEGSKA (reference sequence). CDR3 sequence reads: CSASAWYEQYF. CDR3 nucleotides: TGCAGTGCTAGTGCGTGGTACGAGCAGTACTTC.

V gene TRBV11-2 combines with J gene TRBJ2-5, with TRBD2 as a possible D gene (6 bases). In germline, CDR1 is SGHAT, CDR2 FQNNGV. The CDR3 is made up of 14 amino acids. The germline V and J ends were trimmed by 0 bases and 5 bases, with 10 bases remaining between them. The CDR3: CASSLEVGLETQYF. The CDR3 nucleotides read TGTGCCAGCAGCTTAGAGGTGGGACTGGAGACCCAGTACTTC.

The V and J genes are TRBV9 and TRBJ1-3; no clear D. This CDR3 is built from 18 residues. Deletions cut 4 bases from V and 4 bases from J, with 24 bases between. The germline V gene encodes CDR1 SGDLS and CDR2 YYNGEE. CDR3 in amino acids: CASSPNVGLSSAGNTIYF. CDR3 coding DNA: TGTGCCAGCAGCCCAAACGTGGGTCTTTCCTCTGCGGGAAACACCATATATTTT.

The CDR3, as DNA: TGCGCCAGCAGTACACTAGGGTATGGCTACACCTTC. Its protein product is CASSTLGYGYTF. The chain has TRBV5-1 and TRBJ1-2, with D uncertain. The CDR3 is 12 amino acids. V was trimmed by 5 bases and J by 5 bases, leaving 10 bases between them. CDR1 is SGHRS and CDR2 is YFSETQ in the germline V gene.

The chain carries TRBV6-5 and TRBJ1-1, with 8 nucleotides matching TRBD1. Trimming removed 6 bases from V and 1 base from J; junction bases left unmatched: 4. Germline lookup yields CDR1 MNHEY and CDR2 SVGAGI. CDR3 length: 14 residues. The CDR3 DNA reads TGTGCCAGCAGACTGGGACAGGCGAACACTGAAGCTTTCTTT. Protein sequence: CASRLGQANTEAFF.

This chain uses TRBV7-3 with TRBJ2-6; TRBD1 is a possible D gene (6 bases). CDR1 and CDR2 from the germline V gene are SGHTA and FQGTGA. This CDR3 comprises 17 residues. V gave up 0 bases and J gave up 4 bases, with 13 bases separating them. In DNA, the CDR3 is TGTGCCAGCAGCTTAACCGCAGGGGCGGTAGGGGCCAACGTCCTGACTTTC. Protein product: CASSLTAGAVGANVLTF.

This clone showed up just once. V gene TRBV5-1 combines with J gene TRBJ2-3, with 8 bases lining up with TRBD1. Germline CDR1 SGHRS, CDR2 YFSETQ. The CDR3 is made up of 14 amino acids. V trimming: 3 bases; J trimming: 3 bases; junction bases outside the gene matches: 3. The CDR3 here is CASSSRGRTDTQYF. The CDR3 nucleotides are TGCGCCAGCAGCTCCAGGGGGCGGACAGATACGCAGTATTTT.

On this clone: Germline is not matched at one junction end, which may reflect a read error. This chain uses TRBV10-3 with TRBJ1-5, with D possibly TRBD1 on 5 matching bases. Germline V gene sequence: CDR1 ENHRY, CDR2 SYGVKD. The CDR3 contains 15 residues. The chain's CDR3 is CTIRRGFGLNQPQHF. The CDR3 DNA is TGTACCATCAGGAGGGGTTTCGGACTCAATCAGCCCCAGCATTTT.

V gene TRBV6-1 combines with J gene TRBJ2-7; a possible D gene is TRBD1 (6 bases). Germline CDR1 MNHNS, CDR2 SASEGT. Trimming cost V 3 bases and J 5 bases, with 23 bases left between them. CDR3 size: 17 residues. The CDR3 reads CASSDATGTPQAHEQYF. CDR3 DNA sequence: TGTGCCAGCAGTGATGCAACCGGGACACCGCAGGCCCACGAGCAGTACTTC.

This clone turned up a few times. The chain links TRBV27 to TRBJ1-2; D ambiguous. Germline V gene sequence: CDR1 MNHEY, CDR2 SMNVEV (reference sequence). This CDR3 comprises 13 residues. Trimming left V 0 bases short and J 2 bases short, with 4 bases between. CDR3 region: CASSLSENYGYTF. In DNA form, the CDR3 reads TGTGCCAGCAGTTTATCCGAGAACTATGGCTACACCTTC.

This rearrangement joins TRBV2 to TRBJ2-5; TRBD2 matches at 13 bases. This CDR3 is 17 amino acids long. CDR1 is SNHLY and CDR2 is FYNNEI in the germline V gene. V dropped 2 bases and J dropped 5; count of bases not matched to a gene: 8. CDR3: CASSETGTSGEEETQYF. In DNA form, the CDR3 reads TGTGCCAGCAGTGAAACGGGGACTAGCGGGGAGGAGGAGACCCAGTACTTC.

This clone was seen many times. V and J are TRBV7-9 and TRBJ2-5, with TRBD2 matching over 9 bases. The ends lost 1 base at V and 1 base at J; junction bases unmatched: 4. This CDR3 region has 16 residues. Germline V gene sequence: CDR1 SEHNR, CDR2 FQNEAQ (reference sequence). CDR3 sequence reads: CASSLGRGLAQETQYF. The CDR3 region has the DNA TGTGCCAGCAGCTTAGGACGGGGACTAGCCCAAGAGACCCAGTACTTC.

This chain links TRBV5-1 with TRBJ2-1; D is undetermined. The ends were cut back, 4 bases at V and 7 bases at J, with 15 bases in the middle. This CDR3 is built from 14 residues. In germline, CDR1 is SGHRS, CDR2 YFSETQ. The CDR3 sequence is CASSPSTRGNEQFF. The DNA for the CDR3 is TGCGCCAGCAGCCCCTCAACCCGTGGGAATGAGCAGTTCTTC.

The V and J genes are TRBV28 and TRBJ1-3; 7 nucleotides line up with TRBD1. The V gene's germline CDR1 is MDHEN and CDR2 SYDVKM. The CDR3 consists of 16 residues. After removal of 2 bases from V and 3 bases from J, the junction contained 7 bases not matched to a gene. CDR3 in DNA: TGTGCCAGCAGTTTAATAGGAGACAGGGTTGGAAACACCATATATTTT. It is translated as CASSLIGDRVGNTIYF.

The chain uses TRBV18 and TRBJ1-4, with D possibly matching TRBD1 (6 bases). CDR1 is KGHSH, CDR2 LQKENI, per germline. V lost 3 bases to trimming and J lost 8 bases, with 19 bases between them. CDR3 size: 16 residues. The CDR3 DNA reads TGTGCCAGCTCACCCGACTGGCAGGGGATGAGGGAAAAACTGTTTTTT. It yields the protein CASSPDWQGMREKLFF.

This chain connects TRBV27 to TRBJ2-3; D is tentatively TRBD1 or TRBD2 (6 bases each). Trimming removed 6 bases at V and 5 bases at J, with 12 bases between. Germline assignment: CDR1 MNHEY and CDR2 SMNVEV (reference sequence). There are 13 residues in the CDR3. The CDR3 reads CASSHRGRDTQYF. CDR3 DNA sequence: TGTGCCAGCAGCCACCGGGGGCGAGATACGCAGTATTTT.

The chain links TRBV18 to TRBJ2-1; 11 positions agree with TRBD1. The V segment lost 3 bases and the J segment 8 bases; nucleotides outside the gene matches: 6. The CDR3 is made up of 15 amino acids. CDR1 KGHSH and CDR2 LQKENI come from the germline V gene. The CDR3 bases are TGTGCCAGCTCACCGGGGACAGGGGGTTTCGATGAGCAGTTCTTC. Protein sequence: CASSPGTGGFDEQFF.

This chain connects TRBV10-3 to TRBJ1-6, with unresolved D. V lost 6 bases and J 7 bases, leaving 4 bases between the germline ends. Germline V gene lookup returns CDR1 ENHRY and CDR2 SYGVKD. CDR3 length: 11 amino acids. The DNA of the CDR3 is TGTGCCATCAGCTCAAATTCACCCCTCCACTTT. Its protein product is CAISSNSPLHF.

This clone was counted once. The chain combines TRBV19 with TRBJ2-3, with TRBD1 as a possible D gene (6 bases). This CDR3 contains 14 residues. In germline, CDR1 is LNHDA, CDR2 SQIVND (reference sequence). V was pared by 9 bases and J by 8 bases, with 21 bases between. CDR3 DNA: TGTGCCAGCTCCCAATCCAGGGGTCAGGGTACGCAGTATTTT. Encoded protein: CASSQSRGQGTQYF.

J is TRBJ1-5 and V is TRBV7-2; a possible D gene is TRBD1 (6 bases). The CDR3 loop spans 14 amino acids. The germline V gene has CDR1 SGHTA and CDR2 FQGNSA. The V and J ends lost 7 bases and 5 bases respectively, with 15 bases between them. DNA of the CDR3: TGTGCCAGCACCCTGGACAGCAGTTATCAGCCCCAGCATTTT. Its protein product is CASTLDSSYQPQHF.

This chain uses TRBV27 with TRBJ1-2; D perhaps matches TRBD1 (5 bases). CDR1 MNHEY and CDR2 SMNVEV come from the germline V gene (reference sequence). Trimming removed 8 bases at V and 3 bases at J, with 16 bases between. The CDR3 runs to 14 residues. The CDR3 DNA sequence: TGTGCCAGCCGTGACGTGACAGCGTACTATGGCTACACCTTC. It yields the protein CASRDVTAYYGYTF.

The CDR3 nucleotides are TGTGCCAGCCGAGGGCCGTATAGCAATCAGCCCCAGCATTTT. Translating it yields CASRGPYSNQPQHF. The rearrangement links TRBV28 to TRBJ1-5; no firm D call. CDR1 and CDR2 from the germline V gene are MDHEN and SYDVKM. The CDR3 is 14 residues long. V dropped 8 bases and J dropped 0 bases, with 11 bases sitting between them.